This TCR beta chain was observed in a study of patients and donors after allogeneic stem cell transplantation. The CDR3 runs 14 residues. Germline V lookup: CDR1 LNHDA, CDR2 SQIVND (reference sequence). V lost 3 bases and J lost 7, with 13 bases in between. MiXCR, applied by TCRdb to the RT-PCR reads, yields one record per CDR3 protein. The sample consists of roughly 40,000 distinct CDR3 sequences, about 30% of them appearing once. The sequencing sample was made of blood, either unsorted or a sorted T cell fraction (not recorded which). The chain recombines TRBV19 with TRBJ1-5, with D maybe TRBD1 (6 bases). The receptor was derived from a human donor who was either an allogeneic HSCT recipient or a stem cell or donor lymphocyte infusion donor (not recorded which). It is not recorded whose cells these are; they may come from a transplant donor. CDR3 nucleotide sequence: TGTGCCAGTAGTATCGGGGTTCAGGGGCAGCCCCAGCATTTT. Residues: CASSIGVQGQPQHF.